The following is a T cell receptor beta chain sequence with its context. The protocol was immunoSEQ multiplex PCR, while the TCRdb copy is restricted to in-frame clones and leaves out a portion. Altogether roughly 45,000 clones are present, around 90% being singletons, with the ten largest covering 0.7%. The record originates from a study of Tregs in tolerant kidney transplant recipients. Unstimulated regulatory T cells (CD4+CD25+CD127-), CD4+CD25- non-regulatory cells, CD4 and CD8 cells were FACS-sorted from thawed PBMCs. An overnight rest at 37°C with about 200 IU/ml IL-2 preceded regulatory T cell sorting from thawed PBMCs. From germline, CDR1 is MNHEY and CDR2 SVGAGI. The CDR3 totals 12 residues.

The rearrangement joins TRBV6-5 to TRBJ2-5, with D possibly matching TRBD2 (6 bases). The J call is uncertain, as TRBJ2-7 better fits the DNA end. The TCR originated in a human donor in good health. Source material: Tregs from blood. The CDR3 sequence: CAGRDGNYEQYF. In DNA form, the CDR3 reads TGTGCCGGGCGGGACGGGAACTACGAGCAGTACTTC.